A selection of T cell receptor beta chains follows, all from one sample in a study of blood T cells in healthy people across ages. TCRdb processed the 5' RACE reads anew with MiXCR; each CDR3 protein has one entry. The sample yields about 780,000 distinct CDR3 sequences, about half seen once. Sample: blood. These receptors all come from an elderly man in good health. The CDR3 runs from the conserved cysteine through the conserved F or W. D genes are given only for firm matches. Expanded clones are given a class, and other clones once, few, many or no size at all.

>NA|TRBJ2-1|few|TRBV21-1
CASSTTKNGAKSDEQFF
TGTGCCAGCAGCACCACCAAGAATGGGGCAAAGAGCGATGAGCAGTTCTTC
>NA|TRBJ2-1|NA|TRBV3-1
CASSQDPRLVKFF
TGTGCCAGCAGCCAAGACCCGAGACTAGTGAAGTTCTTC
>NA|TRBJ2-1|few|TRBV6-1
CASSEALASGGGSYNEQFF
TGTGCCAGCAGTGAAGCGCTGGCTAGCGGAGGGGGTTCCTACAATGAGCAGTTCTTC
>NA|TRBJ1-1|few|TRBV29-1
CSGREVEAFF
TGCAGCGGCAGGGAGGTCGAAGCTTTCTTT
>TRBD1|TRBJ1-2|NA|TRBV2
CASSGTGGRYGYTF
TGTGCCAGCAGCGGGACAGGGGGGAGGTATGGCTACACCTTC
>TRBD1|TRBJ1-1|few|TRBV9
CASSPEGASEAFF
TGTGCCAGCAGCCCGGAGGGGGCGTCTGAAGCTTTCTTT
>TRBD2|TRBJ2-5|NA|TRBV27
CASSFGIRAGDQYF
TGTGCCAGCAGTTTTGGTATTCGTGCGGGAGATCAGTACTTC
>NA|TRBJ1-2|NA|TRBV15
CAGEPGLDLPPGYTF
TGTGCGGGGGAACCCGGTCTCGACCTGCCGCCTGGCTACACCTTC
>NA|TRBJ1-1|NA|TRBV29-1
CSAGTGLGTEAFF
TGCAGCGCGGGCACAGGGCTGGGCACTGAAGCTTTCTTT
>NA|TRBJ2-5|NA|TRBV25-1
CASSERLEVGEQYF
TGTGCCAGCAGTGAACGGCTAGAGGTCGGTGAGCAGTACTTC
>TRBD2|TRBJ2-3|NA|TRBV5-1
CASSLAGGEADTQYF
TGCGCCAGCAGCCTAGCGGGAGGTGAAGCAGATACGCAGTATTTT
>TRBD2|TRBJ2-3|NA|TRBV6-5
CASSRALAGTDTQYF
TGTGCCAGCTCGAGGGCTCTAGCGGGCACAGATACGCAGTATTTT
>TRBD1|TRBJ2-3|few|TRBV29-1
CSVERTGSTDTQYF
TGCAGCGTTGAGCGGACAGGGAGCACAGATACGCAGTATTTT
>TRBD2|TRBJ2-7|many|TRBV4-2
CASSQEAIRTSGAYEQYF
TGTGCCAGCAGCCAAGAGGCAATAAGGACTAGCGGTGCCTACGAGCAGTACTTC
>TRBD2|TRBJ2-1|once|TRBV6-2/TRBV6-3
CASSSHSGRPTYNEQFF
TGTGCCAGCAGTTCTCATAGCGGGCGGCCTACCTACAATGAGCAGTTCTTC
>NA|TRBJ2-1|NA|TRBV4-2
CASSQEETAYNEQFF
TGTGCCAGCAGCCAAGAAGAGACTGCCTACAATGAGCAGTTCTTC
>TRBD1|TRBJ2-7|NA|TRBV15
CATSRYRGAEYEQYF
TGTGCCACCAGCAGGTACAGGGGTGCGGAATACGAGCAGTACTTC
>TRBD1|TRBJ2-3|NA|TRBV20-1
CSASITGGEDTQYF
TGCAGTGCTAGCATTACAGGGGGCGAAGATACGCAGTATTTT
>NA|TRBJ2-7|NA|TRBV4-2
CASSPQPGHEAGTTYEQYF
TGTGCCAGCAGCCCTCAACCGGGACACGAAGCGGGGACTACCTACGAGCAGTACTTC
>NA|TRBJ2-2|many|TRBV6-2/TRBV6-3
CASSYYNTGELFF
TGTGCCAGCAGTTATTATAACACCGGGGAGCTGTTTTTT
>TRBD2|TRBJ2-3|few|TRBV12-3/TRBV12-4
CASSLRTSGVVSDTQYF
TGTGCCAGCAGCCTCAGGACTAGCGGAGTGGTATCGGATACGCAGTATTTT
>TRBD2|TRBJ2-7|NA|TRBV5-1
CASSSLSGGTYEQYF
TGCGCCAGCAGCTCCCTTAGCGGGGGGACCTACGAGCAGTACTTC
>NA|TRBJ1-2|NA|TRBV16
CASSQRTVNYGYTF
TGTGCCAGCAGCCAACGGACGGTGAACTATGGCTACACCTTC
>TRBD2|TRBJ2-1|NA|TRBV7-2
CASSYTSGMYNEQFF
TGTGCCAGCAGTTACACTAGCGGGATGTACAATGAGCAGTTCTTC
>TRBD1|TRBJ2-6|few|TRBV7-2
CASSLKGAGANVLTF
TGTGCCAGCAGCTTAAAGGGGGCAGGGGCCAACGTCCTGACTTTC
>NA|TRBJ2-7|few|TRBV4-2
CASSQDGWDLSSYEQYF
TGTGCCAGCAGCCAAGATGGGTGGGACCTCAGCTCCTACGAGCAGTACTTC
>NA|TRBJ2-3|few|TRBV10-3
CAISRGRNTDTQYF
TGTGCCATCAGCCGGGGCCGAAACACAGATACGCAGTATTTT